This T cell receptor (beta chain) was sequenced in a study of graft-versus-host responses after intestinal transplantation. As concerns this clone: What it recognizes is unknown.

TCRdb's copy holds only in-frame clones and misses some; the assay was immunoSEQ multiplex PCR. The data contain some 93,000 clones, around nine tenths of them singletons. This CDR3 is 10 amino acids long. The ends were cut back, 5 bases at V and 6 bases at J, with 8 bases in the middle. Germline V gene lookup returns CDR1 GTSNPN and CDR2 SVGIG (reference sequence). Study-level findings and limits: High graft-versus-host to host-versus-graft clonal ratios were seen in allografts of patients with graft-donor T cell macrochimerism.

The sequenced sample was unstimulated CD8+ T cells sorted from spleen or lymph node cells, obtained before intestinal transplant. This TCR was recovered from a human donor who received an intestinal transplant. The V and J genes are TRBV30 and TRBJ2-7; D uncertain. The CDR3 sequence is CAWGSVEQYF. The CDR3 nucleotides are TGTGCCTGGGGCAGCGTCGAGCAGTACTTC.